This paragraph covers one T cell receptor beta chain sequence. No antigen is known for it. Germline V lookup: CDR1 SGHTA, CDR2 FQGNSA. V shed 4 bases and J shed 0 bases, with 9 bases lying between them. The CDR3 is 15 amino acids. Prepared libraries of TCR beta cDNA carried unique molecular identifiers. Some 500,000 cDNA molecules were obtained per 1 to 10 million input T cells. TCRdb re-called the PCR reads through MiXCR, storing one row per CDR3 protein. The sample lists about 260,000 distinct CDR3 sequences, about 40% seen once, with under 5% in the top ten. This entry belongs to a study of post-analysis software for immune sequencing data. Whole-study findings and limits: Controls showed significantly higher normalized Chao1 diversity than did multiple sclerosis patients. F measure showed strong co-clustering of same-batch samples. There were roughly 5 TRBV segments more frequent in patients than controls, and TRBV5-6, TRBV5-1 and TRBV20-1 were among them.

Sequenced sample: blood. The sequence was obtained from a girl under 18 with multiple sclerosis. The rearrangement joins TRBV7-2 to TRBJ1-4; D is perhaps TRBD1 (6 bases). CDR3 residues: CASSYRQATNEKLFF. The CDR3 nucleotides read TGTGCCAGCAGCTACCGACAGGCAACTAATGAAAAACTGTTTTTT.